Below, 25 T cell receptor beta chains from the same sample are listed, as sequenced in a study of blood T cell repertoires in COVID-19. Using immunoSEQ multiplex PCR, the repertoire was profiled, and TCRdb retains in-frame clones only, with some absent. The sample contains a few hundred thousand clones, more than 70% of which appear only once. Sequenced sample: peripheral blood. Receptors originate from a woman in her thirties with COVID-19, enrolled during active disease.

V and J are TRBV11-2 and TRBJ1-2; D gene ambiguous. V was shortened by 1 base and J by 4 bases, with 13 bases between the two germline ends. Germline V gene data show CDR1 as SGHAT and CDR2 as FQNNGV. There are 15 residues in the CDR3. CDR3 amino acids: CASSLVVGYSYGYTF. The CDR3 DNA is TGTGCCAGCAGCTTAGTAGTAGGCTACAGCTATGGCTACACCTTC.

This clone was counted a single time. The chain combines TRBV19 with TRBJ1-6; 7 nucleotides align to TRBD1. The CDR3 is 15 residues long. Germline-derived CDR1 and CDR2 are LNHDA and SQIVND (reference sequence). The J segment lost 7 bases and the V segment lost 0 bases, leaving 3 bases of the junction unmatched. The CDR3 spells CASSIDLRGNSPLHF. CDR3 nucleotides: TGTGCCAGTAGTATAGATCTCAGGGGGAATTCACCCCTCCACTTT.

This clone has just a few counts. This chain connects TRBV27 to TRBJ2-7; 11 bases agree with TRBD1. CDR1 and CDR2 from the germline V gene are MNHEY and SMNVEV (reference sequence). CDR3 size: 15 residues. After removal of 5 bases from V and 3 bases from J, the junction contained 6 bases not matched to a gene. The CDR3 DNA sequence: TGTGCCAGCAGTCTCCGGGACAGGGGGTACTACGAGCAGTACGTC. Protein product: CASSLRDRGYYEQYV.

The CDR3 here is CASSPTGLAGVVAGELFF. The CDR3 nucleotides are TGTGCCAGCAGTCCAACCGGACTAGCGGGAGTTGTCGCCGGGGAGCTGTTTTTT. This chain joins TRBV11-2 and TRBJ2-2, with 13 bases lining up with TRBD2. The CDR3 contains 18 residues. Per the germline V gene, CDR1 is SGHAT and CDR2 is FQNNGV. V dropped 6 bases and J dropped 6; count of bases not matched to a gene: 13.

This clone was observed a handful of times. CDR3: CASSRRDGGGYNSPLHF. CDR3 coding DNA: TGTGCCAGCAGCCGCCGAGACGGGGGGGGTTATAATTCACCCCTCCACTTT. This chain connects TRBV11-2 to TRBJ1-6; tentatively, D is TRBD1 (5 bases). CDR1 is SGHAT, CDR2 FQNNGV, per germline. The CDR3 runs to 17 residues. The germline V and J ends were trimmed by 5 bases and 4 bases, with 18 bases remaining between them.

The V and J genes are TRBV7-8 and TRBJ1-1; D gene unclear. Trimming took 1 base from V and 1 from J, leaving 4 bases between them. The CDR3 is made up of 13 amino acids. The germline CDR1 and CDR2 sequences are SGHVS and FQNEAQ. The CDR3 spells CASSLERNTEAFF. CDR3 in DNA: TGTGCCAGCAGCTTAGAGAGGAACACTGAAGCTTTCTTT.

The gene calls are TRBV5-1 and TRBJ2-5; possible D gene TRBD1, 5 bases. Germline V gives CDR1 SGHRS, CDR2 YFSETQ. The CDR3 is 17 residues long. V shed 3 bases and J shed 0 bases, with 18 bases lying between them. The CDR3 sequence is CASSYPDVGADQETQYF. CDR3 nucleotides: TGCGCCAGCAGCTACCCCGATGTTGGGGCGGACCAAGAGACCCAGTACTTC.

This clone is a singleton in its sample. The rearrangement uses TRBV27 and TRBJ2-2; 8 bases are shared with TRBD2. CDR3 size: 17 residues. The germline V gene has CDR1 MNHEY and CDR2 SMNVEV (reference sequence). With 4 bases clipped from V and 1 base from J, the junction kept 8 bases outside the gene matches. Here the CDR3 reads CASSSSAGVMNTGELFF. DNA of the CDR3: TGTGCCAGCAGTTCCTCAGCGGGGGTGATGAACACCGGGGAGCTGTTTTTT.

Only one count was recorded for this clone. CDR3 nucleotides: TGTGCCATCACCAATGGGAACAGGCCCTACAATGAGCAGTTCTTC. Translated: CAITNGNRPYNEQFF. The chain carries TRBV10-3 and TRBJ2-1; D might be TRBD1 (5 bases). CDR3 length: 15 amino acids. Germline CDR1 is ENHRY and CDR2 is SYGVKD. Trimming took 7 bases from V and 2 from J, leaving 15 bases between them.

V is TRBV12-5 and J is TRBJ1-2; TRBD1 might be the D (5 bases). Germline-derived CDR1 and CDR2 are LGHNT and FRNRAP. This CDR3 is built from 15 residues. V was shortened by 3 bases and J by 5 bases, with 16 bases between the two germline ends. CDR3 sequence reads: CASGFRRGQDYGYTF. The CDR3 nucleotides are TGTGCTAGTGGTTTCAGAAGGGGTCAAGATTATGGCTACACCTTC.

This clone was recorded a few times. The V call is TRBV10-3, the J call TRBJ2-1, with D maybe TRBD2 (5 bases). This CDR3 contains 13 residues. CDR1 and CDR2 from the germline V gene are ENHRY and SYGVKD. Trimming took off 2 bases at V and 4 bases at J, with 6 bases between the two ends. The CDR3 loop reads CAISETRYNEQFF. The CDR3 DNA reads TGTGCCATCAGTGAGACTAGGTACAATGAGCAGTTCTTC.

The gene calls are TRBV28 and TRBJ2-7, with TRBD1 as a possible D gene (6 bases). Trimming cost V 6 bases and J 0 bases, with 12 bases left between them. The CDR3 is 14 residues long. Germline lookup yields CDR1 MDHEN and CDR2 SYDVKM. As DNA, the CDR3 is TGTGCCAGCAGCCCCGGGACATTCTCCTACGAGCAGTACTTC. Its translation: CASSPGTFSYEQYF.

This chain joins TRBV19 and TRBJ2-7; 8 nucleotides match TRBD1. Germline CDR1 is LNHDA and CDR2 is SQIVND (reference sequence). CDR3 length equals 14 residues. V was pared by 3 bases and J by 2 bases, with 3 bases of the junction left unmatched. CDR3: CASSIGQGTYEQYF. The CDR3 DNA sequence: TGTGCCAGTAGTATCGGACAGGGCACCTACGAGCAGTACTTC.

The chain recombines TRBV6-5 with TRBJ2-1; 7 positions agree with TRBD2. The CDR3 covers 13 residues. The J segment lost 4 bases and the V segment lost 8 bases, leaving 5 bases of the junction unmatched. Germline loops: CDR1 MNHEY, CDR2 SVGAGI. The CDR3 region has the DNA TGTGCCAGCGGGGCGGGGGAGTACAATGAGCAGTTCTTC. This codes for CASGAGEYNEQFF.

The chain is built from TRBV19 and TRBJ1-1; D might be TRBD1 (6 bases). The germline gives CDR1 LNHDA, CDR2 SQIVND (reference sequence). The V and J ends lost 5 bases and 1 base respectively, with 11 bases between them. CDR3 length: 14 amino acids. The CDR3 protein is CASSLPTGNTEAFF. CDR3 nucleotides: TGTGCCAGTAGTCTCCCGACAGGGAACACTGAAGCTTTCTTT.

The genes are TRBV30 and TRBJ1-1, with 7 bases fitting TRBD1. The J segment lost 1 base and the V segment lost 0 bases, leaving 2 bases of the junction unmatched. From germline, CDR1 is GTSNPN and CDR2 SVGIG (reference sequence). This CDR3 has 14 residues. Written as DNA, the CDR3 is TGTGCCTGGAGTGTCTCAGGGGGGAACACTGAAGCTTTCTTT. Its protein product is CAWSVSGGNTEAFF.

The chain links TRBV6-5 to TRBJ1-4, with TRBD1 identical over 8 bases. Germline CDR1 reads MNHEY; CDR2 reads SVGAGI. This CDR3 has 16 residues. V was pared by 2 bases and J by 7 bases, with 9 bases of the junction left unmatched. CDR3 region: CASSYIQGVVGEKLFF. The DNA of the CDR3 is TGTGCCAGCAGTTACATACAGGGGGTGGTTGGTGAAAAACTGTTTTTT.

V gene TRBV5-4 combines with J gene TRBJ2-7, with TRBD1 matching 8 bases. Germline V gene data show CDR1 as SGHNT and CDR2 as YYREEE (reference sequence). This CDR3 region has 15 residues. The J segment lost 4 bases and the V segment lost 4 bases, leaving 10 bases of the junction unmatched. The CDR3: CASSKDRAGSYEQYF. As DNA, the CDR3 is TGTGCCAGCAGCAAGGACAGGGCGGGATCGTACGAGCAGTACTTC.

The chain combines TRBV2 with TRBJ1-2; 8 bases match TRBD1. The CDR3 length is 16 residues. CDR1 is SNHLY, CDR2 FYNNEI, per germline. V dropped 2 bases and J dropped 5; count of bases not matched to a gene: 10. This CDR3 reads CASSEQGALLRYGYTF. In nucleotides, the CDR3 is TGTGCCAGCAGTGAACAGGGGGCTCTTCTGCGGTATGGCTACACCTTC.

This clone turned up a few times. The chain links TRBV5-1 to TRBJ2-1; D may be TRBD2 (5 bases). CDR1 SGHRS and CDR2 YFSETQ come from the germline V gene. The CDR3 loop spans 16 amino acids. V was cut by 0 bases and J by 2 bases, with 12 bases left in between. CDR3 residues: CASSLGLNGPYNEQFF. The CDR3 nucleotides are TGCGCCAGCAGCTTGGGACTAAACGGGCCCTACAATGAGCAGTTCTTC.

The V call is TRBV6-6, the J call TRBJ2-1, with D possibly being TRBD1 (6 bases). V was shortened by 6 bases and J by 2 bases, with 11 bases between the two germline ends. Germline V gene lookup returns CDR1 MNHNY and CDR2 SVGAGI (reference sequence). The CDR3 length is 14 residues. The DNA of the CDR3 is TGTGCCAGCAGGGGGGACACTCCCTACAATGAGCAGTTCTTC. It specifies CASRGDTPYNEQFF.

This rearrangement joins TRBV6-2 or TRBV6-3 to TRBJ1-5; D gene unclear. CDR1 is MNHEY and CDR2 is SVGEGT in the germline V gene. Trimming took 6 bases from V and 3 from J, leaving 15 bases between them. There are 15 residues in the CDR3. CDR3: CASRYGREPNQPQHF. The CDR3 DNA is TGTGCCAGCAGATACGGACGGGAGCCCAATCAGCCCCAGCATTTT.

This clone has only a few counts. The chain recombines TRBV7-8 with TRBJ2-1, with TRBD2 identical over 11 bases. Trimming at V came to 5 bases and at J to 5 bases, leaving 8 bases not matched to a gene. This CDR3 is 16 amino acids long. CDR1 is SGHVS, CDR2 FQNEAQ, per germline. The CDR3 region has the DNA TGTGCCAGCAGCCCATACATAGCGGGGGGGGACAATGAGCAGTTCTTC. It specifies CASSPYIAGGDNEQFF. The full variable domain, completed using reference TRBV7-8 and TRBJ2-1, is GAGVSQSPRYKVAKRGQDVALRCDPISGHVSLFWYQQALGQGPEFLTYFQNEAQLDKSGLPSDRFFAERPEGSVSTLKIQRTQQEDSAVYLCASSPYIAGGDNEQFFGPGTRLTVL.

The chain joins TRBV5-6 to TRBJ2-7; 12 nucleotides agree with TRBD2. V gave up 4 bases and J gave up 0 bases; unmatched junction bases: 5. From germline, CDR1 is SGHDT and CDR2 YYEEEE. This CDR3 comprises 16 residues. The CDR3: CASSLGLAGISYEQYV. The CDR3 DNA sequence: TGTGCCAGCAGCCTCGGACTAGCGGGAATCTCCTACGAGCAGTACGTC.

This clone was seen only a few times. This chain uses TRBV4-3 with TRBJ2-5; D not resolved. Trimming cost V 2 bases and J 5 bases, with 12 bases left between them. Germline CDR1 reads LGHNA; CDR2 reads YSLEER. The CDR3 consists of 14 residues. In nucleotides, the CDR3 is TGCGCCAGCAGCCAAAACATTCTTGGCGAGACCCAGTACTTC. Protein sequence: CASSQNILGETQYF.